This section outlines one T cell receptor (beta chain) sequence together with its context. The entry originates in a study of control samples from healthy donors and cancer patients. V was cut by 1 base and J by 4 bases, with 11 bases left in between. The CDR3 has 14 residues. Germline V gene data show CDR1 as SGHDT and CDR2 as YYEEEE. TCRdb's table, derived via immunoSEQ multiplex PCR, lists solely in-frame clones and lacks some. The data show some 130,000 clones, roughly 91% seen once. This chain joins TRBV5-6 and TRBJ1-2, with a tentative D call TRBD1 (5 bases). This TCR was sampled from a man aged 50 to 59 with head and neck cancer. The source material was PBMCs. For the CDR3, the DNA is TGTGCCAGCAGCTTGTTCACCAGGGCCTATGGCTACACCTTC. This translates into CASSLFTRAYGYTF.